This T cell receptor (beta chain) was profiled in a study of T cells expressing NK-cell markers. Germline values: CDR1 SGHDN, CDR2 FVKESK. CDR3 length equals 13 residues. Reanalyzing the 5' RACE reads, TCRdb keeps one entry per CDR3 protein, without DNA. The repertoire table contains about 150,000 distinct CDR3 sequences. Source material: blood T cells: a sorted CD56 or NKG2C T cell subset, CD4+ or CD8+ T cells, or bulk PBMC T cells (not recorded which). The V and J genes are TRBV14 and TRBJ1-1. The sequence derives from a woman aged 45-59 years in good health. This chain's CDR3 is CASSQGRRPEAFF. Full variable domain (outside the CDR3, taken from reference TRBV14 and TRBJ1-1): EAGVTQFPSHSVIEKGQTVTLRCDPISGHDNLYWYRRVMGKEIKFLLHFVKESKQDESGMPNNRFLAERTGGTYSTLKVQPAELEDSGVYFCASSQGRRPEAFFGQGTRLTVV.